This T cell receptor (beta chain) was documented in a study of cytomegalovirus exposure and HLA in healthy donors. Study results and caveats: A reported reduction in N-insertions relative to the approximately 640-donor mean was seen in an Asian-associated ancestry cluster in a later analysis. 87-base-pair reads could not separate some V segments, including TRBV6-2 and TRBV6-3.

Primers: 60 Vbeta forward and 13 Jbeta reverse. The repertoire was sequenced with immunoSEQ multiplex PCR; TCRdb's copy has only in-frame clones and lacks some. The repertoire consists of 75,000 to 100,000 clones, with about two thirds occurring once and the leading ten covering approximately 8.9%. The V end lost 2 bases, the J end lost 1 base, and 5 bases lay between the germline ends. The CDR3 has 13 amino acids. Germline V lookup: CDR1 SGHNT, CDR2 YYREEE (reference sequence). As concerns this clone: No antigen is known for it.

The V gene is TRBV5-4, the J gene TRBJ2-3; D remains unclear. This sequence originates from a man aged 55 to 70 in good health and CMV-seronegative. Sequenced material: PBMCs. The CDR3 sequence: CASSLAGTDTQYF. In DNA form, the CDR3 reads TGTGCCAGCAGCTTAGCTGGCACAGATACGCAGTATTTT.